The T cell receptor beta chain under discussion was sequenced for a study of regulatory T cells in long-lasting Graves disease. General study points: A greater number of public clonotypes (over 2,500) was shared by persistent patients than by new patients (around 970).

This clonotype was seen more than once but under ten times. Its antigen is not identified. One junction end disagrees with the germline gene, perhaps due to a read error. Regarding time point: persistent/refractory GD, antithyroid drugs over 5 years with positive TRAb. With RNA extracted from PBMCs as input, the TCR library was made. CDR3 length equals 8 residues. Germline V CDR1 and CDR2: MNHNS, SASEGT. Combining iRepertoire HTBI primers with Arm-PCR of CDR3 regions, the authors built TCR beta libraries. TCRdb used MiXCR to reprocess the multiplex PCR reads, holding one entry per CDR3 protein. The top ten clones hold around 20% of a sample with hundreds of thousands of distinct CDR3 sequences, around 21% of them seen once.

J is TRBJ2-5 and V is TRBV6-1; D is undetermined. This TCR came from a female donor with Graves disease. Sequencing was performed on peripheral blood mononuclear cells (PBMCs), taken when the disease was refractory, from a patient treated with antithyroid drugs. CDR3 DNA: TGTGCCAGCAGCCGACAAATCTTC. Its protein product is CASSRQIF.